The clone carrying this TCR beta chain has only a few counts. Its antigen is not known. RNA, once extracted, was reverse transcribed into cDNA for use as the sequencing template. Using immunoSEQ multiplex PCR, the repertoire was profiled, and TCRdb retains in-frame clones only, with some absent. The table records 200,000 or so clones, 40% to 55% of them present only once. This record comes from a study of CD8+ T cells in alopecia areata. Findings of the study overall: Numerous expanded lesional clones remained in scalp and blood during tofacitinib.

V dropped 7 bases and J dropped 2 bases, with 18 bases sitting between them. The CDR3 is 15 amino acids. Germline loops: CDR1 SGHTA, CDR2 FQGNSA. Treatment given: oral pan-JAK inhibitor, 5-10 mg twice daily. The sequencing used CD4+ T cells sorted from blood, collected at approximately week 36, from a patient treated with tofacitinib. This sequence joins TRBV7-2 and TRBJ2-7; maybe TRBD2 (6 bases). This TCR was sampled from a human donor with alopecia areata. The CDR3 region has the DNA TGTGCCAGCACCCATCGGCGGGACGGACCCTACGAGCAGTACTTC. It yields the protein CASTHRRDGPYEQYF.